The 15 T cell receptor beta chains below come from one sample, sequenced in a study of blood T cell repertoires in COVID-19. Some clones are missing from TCRdb's copy, which holds only in-frame ones; the method was immunoSEQ multiplex PCR. The sample includes some 99,000 clones, about 90% seen only once; the top ten take roughly 4.2%. Sequencing input: peripheral blood. These receptors were collected from a human donor with COVID-19, enrolled during active disease. The donor label of this sample is uncertain.

The rearrangement joins TRBV11-2 to TRBJ2-2; no firm D call. V was pared by 3 bases and J by 5 bases, with 13 bases between. The CDR3 is 15 amino acids. Germline V gene lookup returns CDR1 SGHAT and CDR2 FQNNGV. The CDR3 sequence: CASSLLLFVTGELFF. The CDR3 coding sequence is TGTGCCAGCAGCTTGTTATTATTTGTTACCGGGGAGCTGTTTTTT. Based on the CDR3 plus reference TRBV11-2 and TRBJ2-2, the full variable domain is EAGVAQSPRYKIIEKRQSVAFWCNPISGHATLYWYQQILGQGPKLLIQFQNNGVVDDSQLPKDRFSAERLKGVDSTLKIQPAKLEDSAVYLCASSLLLFVTGELFFGEGSRLTVL.

CDR3 DNA sequence: TGCGCCAGCAAACTGGGTACAGGGAGCACTGAAGCTTTCTTT. Amino acids: CASKLGTGSTEAFF. The chain couples TRBV5-1 to TRBJ1-1, with D maybe TRBD1 (6 bases). The CDR3 consists of 14 residues. V gave up 6 bases and J gave up 4 bases, with 16 bases separating them. CDR1 SGHRS and CDR2 YFSETQ come from the germline V gene.

The chain combines TRBV27 with TRBJ1-2; 11 bases map to TRBD1. The V segment lost 6 bases and the J segment 1 base; nucleotides outside the gene matches: 10. The CDR3 is made up of 17 amino acids. Germline-derived CDR1 and CDR2 are MNHEY and SMNVEV (reference sequence). The CDR3 loop is CASRSPGQGGINYGYTF. The CDR3 DNA is TGTGCCAGCAGGTCGCCGGGACAGGGGGGGATTAACTATGGCTACACCTTC.

CDR3 in DNA: TGTGCCAGCAGAACAGGCCAAGCGAACTATGGCTACACCTTC. This translates into CASRTGQANYGYTF. The chain recombines TRBV2 with TRBJ1-2; maybe TRBD1 (5 bases). The length of the CDR3 is 14 residues. V lost 6 bases and J 2 bases, leaving 13 bases between the germline ends. Germline values: CDR1 SNHLY, CDR2 FYNNEI. The full variable domain, its missing parts supplied by reference TRBV2 and TRBJ1-2, is EPEVTQTPSHQVTQMGQEVILRCVPISNHLYFYWYRQILGQKVEFLVSFYNNEISEKSEIFDDQFSVERPDGSNFTLKIRSTKLEDSAMYFCASRTGQANYGYTFGSGTRLTVV.

The chain combines TRBV11-1 with TRBJ2-7; tentative D call: TRBD2 (5 bases). The CDR3 sequence is 15 residues long. The V end lost 1 base, the J end lost 6 bases, and 16 bases lay between the germline ends. CDR1 and CDR2 (germline): SGHAT, FQDESV (reference sequence). The CDR3 DNA reads as TGTGCCAGCAGCTTAGATACGGGTCAAGGAGGCGAGCAGTACTTC. It codes for CASSLDTGQGGEQYF.

V and J are TRBV9 and TRBJ2-1; 10 bases align to TRBD2. In germline, CDR1 is SGDLS, CDR2 YYNGEE. V lost 4 bases and J lost 3; bases outside the gene matches: 4. The CDR3 contains 15 residues. For the CDR3, the DNA is TGTGCCAGCAGCCCCTTAGCGGGAGGCTACAATGAGCAGTTCTTC. Residues: CASSPLAGGYNEQFF. The whole variable domain, remainder taken from reference TRBV9 and TRBJ2-1, is DSGVTQTPKHLITATGQRVTLRCSPRSGDLSVYWYQQSLDQGLQFLIQYYNGEERAKGNILERFSAQQFPDLHSELNLSSLELGDSALYFCASSPLAGGYNEQFFGPGTRLTVL.

V and J are TRBV25-1 and TRBJ2-5; D possibly corresponds to TRBD2 (6 bases). CDR3 length: 16 amino acids. The germline CDR1 and CDR2 sequences are MGHDK and SYGVNS. Deletions cut 6 bases from V and 3 bases from J, with 20 bases between. CDR3 bases: TGTGCCAGCAGCCCTGCAACCGCGGGGAGAAAAGAGACCCAGTACTTC. Its translation: CASSPATAGRKETQYF.

The V gene is TRBV6-6, the J gene TRBJ2-3, with 7 nucleotides matching TRBD1. Unmatched junction bases numbered 7, after V lost 9 bases and J lost 4 bases. The CDR3 length is 13 residues. Germline V gene sequence: CDR1 MNHNY, CDR2 SVGAGI (reference sequence). The CDR3 loop reads CASAVGQADTQYF. Written as DNA, the CDR3 is TGTGCCAGTGCCGTAGGACAGGCAGATACGCAGTATTTT.

The rearrangement uses TRBV5-5 and TRBJ1-5; 8 positions match TRBD1. CDR1 and CDR2 (germline): SGHKS, YYEKEE (reference sequence). The CDR3 contains 15 residues. With 0 bases clipped from V and 5 bases from J, the junction kept 4 bases outside the gene matches. The CDR3 DNA sequence: TGTGCCAGCAGCTTGGTCTCGACAGGGGATCAGCCCCAGCATTTT. Residues: CASSLVSTGDQPQHF.

This clone was counted once. Its ends do not fully match the called genes, so a read error is possible. The genes are TRBV11-3 and TRBJ2-7; TRBD2 matches at 7 bases. Germline CDR1 is SGHNT and CDR2 is YENEEA. The CDR3 covers 14 residues. In nucleotides, the CDR3 is TGTGCCAGCAGCCTAGCCGGAGCTAGCGGAGTGCAAAACTTC. As protein: CASSLAGASGVQNF. Complete variable domain (other parts from reference TRBV11-3 and TRBJ2-7): EAGVVQSPRYKIIEKKQPVAFWCNPISGHNTLYWYLQNLGQGPELLIRYENEEAVDDSQLPKDRFSAERLKGVDSTLKIQPAELGDSAVYLCASSLAGASGVQNFGPGTRLTVT.

This chain connects TRBV29-1 to TRBJ1-2; D remains unclear. This CDR3 has 10 amino acids. The germline CDR1 and CDR2 sequences are SQVTM and ANQGSEA. V was cut by 1 base and J by 6 bases, with 3 bases left in between. CDR3 protein: CSVEANGYTF. DNA of the CDR3: TGCAGCGTTGAAGCAAATGGCTACACCTTC.

The chain has TRBV21-1 and TRBJ1-3; no DNA check was done on the table's D call, TRBD1. TRBV21-1 is noted as a pseudogene. This CDR3 contains 17 residues. The CDR3 spells CASSTRAGAQSGNTIYF. As DNA, the CDR3 is TGTGCCAGCAGCACCAGGGCAGGGGCGCAGTCTGGAAACACCATATATTTT.

The chain joins TRBV7-3 to TRBJ1-5; 8 nucleotides align to TRBD1. Germline V CDR1 and CDR2: SGHTA, FQGTGA. V trimming: 5 bases; J trimming: 6 bases; junction bases outside the gene matches: 6. The length of the CDR3 is 14 residues. The CDR3 DNA reads as TGTGCCAGCAGCGGTGGACAGGGCGGTCAGCCCCAGCATTTT. Protein: CASSGGQGGQPQHF.

V is TRBV5-6 and J is TRBJ1-1; tentatively, D is TRBD1 (5 bases). The V end lost 8 bases, the J end lost 3 bases, and 17 bases lay between the germline ends. CDR3 length: 14 residues. Germline CDR1 reads SGHDT; CDR2 reads YYEEEE. CDR3 region: CARVGGSEDTEAFF. The CDR3 nucleotides are TGTGCCAGAGTGGGGGGGAGTGAAGACACTGAAGCTTTCTTT. Variable domain in full (rest from reference TRBV5-6 and TRBJ1-1): DAGVTQSPTHLIKTRGQQVTLRCSPKSGHDTVSWYQQALGQGPQFIFQYYEEEERQRGNFPDRFSGHQFPNYSSELNVNALLLGDSALYLCARVGGSEDTEAFFGQGTRLTVV.

This clone showed up just once. The chain combines TRBV15 with TRBJ1-2; 10 bases align to TRBD1. V lost 5 bases and J lost 4; bases outside the gene matches: 16. The V gene's germline CDR1 is LNHNV and CDR2 YYDKDF (reference sequence). The CDR3 contains 18 residues. The CDR3 region has the DNA TGTGCCACCAGCGAGACAGGGGGCACCCTCACAACTTCCTATGGCTACACCTTC. This gives the protein CATSETGGTLTTSYGYTF.